This T cell receptor beta chain was captured in a study of T-cell reconstitution after alpha-beta-depleted transplantation in children. General study results and limits: From surviving recipient T cells and thymic progenitors came the high day-60 TCRbeta diversity observed in some patients. Diversity and T-cell counts at one year after transplant derived mostly from new T cells. Reported findings indicate that, about two months after transplant, alpha-beta T cells came from several hundred expanded clones, which were derived from non-depleted graft cells.

The CDR3 spans 16 residues. The germline gives CDR1 SQVTM, CDR2 ANQGSEA. V lost 6 bases to trimming and J lost 4 bases, with 24 bases between them. This clonotype was detected many times. The antigen is unknown. Construction of the TCRbeta library involved unique molecular identifiers. One entry per CDR3 protein results from TCRdb running MiXCR on the PCR reads. Among roughly 790,000 distinct CDR3 sequences listed, roughly 15% were seen once. The V gene is TRBV29-1, the J gene TRBJ1-1; a weak D match, TRBD1 (6 bases). This clonotype originated in a male patient younger than 18 who had a stem cell transplant for acute lymphoblastic leukemia, so the T cells may come from the graft donor. This sample comprised PBMCs, mostly from graft donor cells, obtained 360 days after TCRalphabeta/CD19-depleted stem cell transplant. DNA of the CDR3: TGCAGCGTCTCCGCGCCAGGGGAGGGTAGGAGCACTGAAGCTTTCTTT. Its protein is CSVSAPGEGRSTEAFF. The whole variable domain, filled in from reference TRBV29-1 and TRBJ1-1, reads SAVISQKPSRDICQRGTSLTIQCQVDSQVTMMFWYRQQPGQSLTLIATANQGSEATYESGFVIDKFPISRPNLTFSTLTVSNMSPEDSSIYLCSVSAPGEGRSTEAFFGQGTRLTVV.